A selection of T cell receptor beta chains follows, all from one sample in a study of radiotherapy plus CTLA-4 blockade in lung cancer. Profiled with immunoSEQ multiplex PCR; TCRdb holds only in-frame clones, not every one. The data hold around 77,000 clones, with over 65% observed a single time. Sample: peripheral blood, taken from a patient treated with radiotherapy plus ipilimumab. The receptors were gathered from a human donor with non-small cell lung cancer whose response to radiotherapy plus ipilimumab could not be evaluated. Each CDR3 is given with its conserved first and last residue. The order of the fields is J gene, CDR3 length, V gene, D gene, clone size, CDR3 protein, CDR3 DNA. A D gene is named only where the DNA matches it firmly. A row's size may be missing; if present it is once, few, many or a size class.

j_call: TRBJ1-5; cdr3_length: 13; v_call: TRBV27; d_call: -; clone_size: -; cdr3_aa: CASSPSQGAPQHF; cdr3_nt: TGTGCCAGCAGCCCATCCCAGGGTGCGCCCCAGCATTTT
j_call: TRBJ2-3; cdr3_length: 16; v_call: TRBV5-1; d_call: TRBD2; clone_size: -; cdr3_aa: CASSLAPSGGADTQYF; cdr3_nt: TGCGCCAGCAGCTTGGCCCCTAGCGGGGGGGCAGATACGCAGTATTTT
j_call: TRBJ1-1; cdr3_length: 13; v_call: TRBV6-4; d_call: -; clone_size: -; cdr3_aa: CASSEILNTEAFF; cdr3_nt: TGTGCCAGCAGTGAAATATTGAACACTGAAGCTTTCTTT
j_call: TRBJ1-1; cdr3_length: 15; v_call: TRBV28; d_call: TRBD1; clone_size: -; cdr3_aa: CASSLAGTGFPEAFF; cdr3_nt: TGTGCCAGCAGTTTGGCCGGGACAGGGTTTCCTGAAGCTTTCTTT
j_call: TRBJ2-5; cdr3_length: 15; v_call: TRBV6-5; d_call: TRBD1; clone_size: -; cdr3_aa: CASSYEGAREETQYF; cdr3_nt: TGTGCCAGCAGTTACGAGGGGGCCAGGGAAGAGACCCAGTACTTC
j_call: TRBJ2-1; cdr3_length: 15; v_call: TRBV6-1; d_call: TRBD2; clone_size: few; cdr3_aa: CASRGLAGSYNEQFF; cdr3_nt: TGTGCCAGCAGGGGACTAGCGGGGTCTTACAATGAGCAGTTCTTC
j_call: TRBJ1-5; cdr3_length: 14; v_call: TRBV6-1; d_call: TRBD1; clone_size: -; cdr3_aa: CASSEQGSGQPQHF; cdr3_nt: TGTGCCAGCAGCGAACAGGGGTCGGGTCAGCCCCAGCATTTT
j_call: TRBJ2-3; cdr3_length: 12; v_call: TRBV7-2; d_call: -; clone_size: -; cdr3_aa: CASSGITDTQYF; cdr3_nt: TGTGCCAGCTCCGGGATCACAGATACGCAGTATTTT
j_call: TRBJ2-7; cdr3_length: 15; v_call: TRBV2; d_call: TRBD2; clone_size: -; cdr3_aa: CASNPASGRAGEQYF; cdr3_nt: TGTGCCAGCAATCCTGCTAGCGGGAGGGCAGGCGAGCAGTACTTC
j_call: TRBJ2-5; cdr3_length: 17; v_call: TRBV5-1; d_call: TRBD2; clone_size: -; cdr3_aa: CASSLDGLAGGGETQYF; cdr3_nt: TGCGCCAGCAGCTTGGATGGACTAGCGGGAGGCGGGGAGACCCAGTACTTC
j_call: TRBJ1-6; cdr3_length: 14; v_call: TRBV9; d_call: -; clone_size: -; cdr3_aa: CASSVAGQGSPLHF; cdr3_nt: TGTGCCAGCAGCGTAGCAGGGCAGGGTTCACCCCTCCACTTT
j_call: TRBJ1-1; cdr3_length: 14; v_call: TRBV10-3; d_call: -; clone_size: once; cdr3_aa: CAIKVREGDTEAFF; cdr3_nt: TGTGCCATCAAAGTCAGGGAAGGGGACACTGAAGCTTTCTTT
j_call: TRBJ1-5; cdr3_length: 12; v_call: TRBV18; d_call: -; clone_size: -; cdr3_aa: CASSPPGQPQHF; cdr3_nt: TGTGCCAGCTCACCCCCAGGGCAGCCCCAGCATTTT
j_call: TRBJ1-6; cdr3_length: 15; v_call: TRBV9; d_call: TRBD1; clone_size: -; cdr3_aa: CASSKGTASEGPLHF; cdr3_nt: TGTGCCAGCAGCAAAGGGACAGCCTCTGAGGGCCCCCTCCACTTT
j_call: TRBJ1-1; cdr3_length: 14; v_call: TRBV25-1; d_call: TRBD1; clone_size: -; cdr3_aa: CASRGDRGRYEAFF; cdr3_nt: TGTGCCAGCAGGGGCGACAGGGGAAGATATGAAGCTTTCTTT